This TCR beta chain appears in the sequencing data of a study of T cell changes during pregnancy in multiple sclerosis. Unmatched junction bases numbered 9, after V lost 6 bases and J lost 6 bases. The CDR3 extends over 15 amino acids. Per the germline V gene, CDR1 is SNHLY and CDR2 is FYNNEI. The table came from immunoSEQ multiplex PCR; TCRdb's copy has only in-frame clones and leaves some out. The table includes 50,000 to 65,000 clones, approximately 95% detected once. Specimen: CD8+ T cells from peripheral blood mononuclear cells, collected in the second trimester of pregnancy. This chain connects TRBV2 to TRBJ2-2; 8 positions agree with TRBD1. This receptor was taken from a female donor with multiple sclerosis, enrolled in a pregnancy study. The CDR3 here is CASRYQGAGSGELFF. The DNA for the CDR3 is TGTGCCAGCAGATACCAGGGGGCGGGATCCGGGGAGCTGTTTTTT.